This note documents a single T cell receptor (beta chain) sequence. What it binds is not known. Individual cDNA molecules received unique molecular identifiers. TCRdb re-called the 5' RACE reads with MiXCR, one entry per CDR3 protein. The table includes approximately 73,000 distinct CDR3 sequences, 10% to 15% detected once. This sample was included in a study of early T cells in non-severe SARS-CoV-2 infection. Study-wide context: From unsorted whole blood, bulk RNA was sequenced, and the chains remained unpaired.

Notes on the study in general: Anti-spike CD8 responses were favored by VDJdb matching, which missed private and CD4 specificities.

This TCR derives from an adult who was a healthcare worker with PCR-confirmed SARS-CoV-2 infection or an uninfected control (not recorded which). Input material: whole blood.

The CDR3 region is CASIPTSGGDAYNEQFF. CDR3 bases: TGTGCCAGCATTCCTACTAGCGGGGGGGACGCATACAATGAGCAGTTCTTC. V usage is TRBV28 and J usage is TRBJ2-1; TRBD2 agrees at 13 bases. The J segment lost 4 bases and the V segment lost 7 bases, leaving 10 bases of the junction unmatched. Germline V gene lookup returns CDR1 MDHEN and CDR2 SYDVKM. The CDR3 totals 17 residues.